One and the same sample provided the 13 T cell receptor beta chains below, sequenced in a study of CXCR3-negative and CXCR3-positive naive CD8 T cells. Their antigens remain unidentified. UMI-labeled 5' RACE TRB cDNA libraries were prepared from the cells. TCRdb re-called the 5' RACE reads, yielding one record per CDR3 amino acid sequence without DNA. Its table records 120,000 to 150,000 distinct CDR3 sequences. Study-wide points: Comparison of naive cells showed more hydrophobic TRB CDR3s in CXCR3-positive than in CXCR3-negative naive cells.

Material: naive CXCR3+ CD8+ T cells from blood. Subset denoted: CD45RO-CCR7+CD27+CD95- naive CD8+ T cells expressing CXCR3 (TNR3+). These receptor sequences come from a human donor in good health. Some clones in this sample may be carry-over from other donors' samples.

The V gene is TRBV5-6, the J gene TRBJ2-3; no DNA is available, so the TRBD1 call from TCRdb remains unchecked. The CDR3 extends over 18 amino acids. The V gene's germline CDR1 is SGHDT and CDR2 YYEEEE. The CDR3 here is CASTFINGGAFTTDTQYF.

The chain is built from TRBV18 and TRBJ2-7; TCRdb's D call, TRBD1, is unchecked because there is no DNA. The CDR3 runs 14 residues. Germline V gene lookup returns CDR1 KGHSH and CDR2 LQKENI. CDR3 residues: CASSPVRGDFEQYF.

The chain combines TRBV12-5 with TRBJ2-1; the TCRdb D gene call, TRBD1, has no DNA to confirm it. CDR1 and CDR2 from the germline V gene are LGHNT and FRNRAP. The CDR3 loop spans 16 amino acids. CDR3 sequence reads: CASGLSGLSSYNEQLF. The whole variable domain, remainder taken from reference TRBV12-5 and TRBJ2-1, is DARVTQTPRHKVTEMGQEVTMRCQPILGHNTVFWYRQTMMQGLELLAYFRNRAPLDDSGMPKDRFSAEMPDATLATLKIQPSEPRDSAVYFCASGLSGLSSYNEQLFGPGTRLTVL.

J is TRBJ2-7 and V is TRBV7-9. This CDR3 spans 11 amino acids. Germline lookup yields CDR1 SEHNR and CDR2 FQNEAQ (reference sequence). The CDR3 spells CASSTTYEQYF.

The V and J genes are TRBV15 and TRBJ2-7; the TCRdb call, TRBD1, lacks DNA for checking. This CDR3 region has 15 residues. Looked up from germline, CDR1 is LNHNV and CDR2 is YYDKDF (reference sequence). CDR3 sequence: CATSIPSTGGYEQYF.

The chain combines TRBV19 with TRBJ1-5. Germline V CDR1 and CDR2: LNHDA, SQIVND (reference sequence). The CDR3 is 15 amino acids. The CDR3 sequence: CASSLSLYSNQPQHF.

The chain combines TRBV3-1 with TRBJ2-5; TCRdb lists TRBD2, though no DNA is available to test this call. This CDR3 is 20 amino acids long. The germline V gene encodes CDR1 LGHDT and CDR2 YNNKEL (reference sequence). The CDR3 sequence: CASSQEPFPGLAGTQETQYF.

J is TRBJ1-1 and V is TRBV9; TCRdb indicates TRBD1, and absent DNA this call remains unverified. This CDR3 has 14 residues. Germline CDR1 SGDLS, CDR2 YYNGEE. This chain's CDR3 is CASSPRQGSTEAFF.

This chain links TRBV7-9 with TRBJ2-1; TCRdb selects TRBD1, and the lack of DNA leaves this call unchecked. CDR3 length: 13 amino acids. The germline CDR1 and CDR2 sequences are SEHNR and FQNEAQ (reference sequence). CDR3 loop: CASSGQGRDEQFF.

The rearrangement joins TRBV5-1 to TRBJ2-1; absent DNA, TCRdb's TRBD2 call cannot be checked. The CDR3 extends over 15 amino acids. Germline CDR1 SGHRS, CDR2 YFSETQ. The CDR3 loop reads CASSLEGSSYNEQFF. The variable domain in full, completed from reference TRBV5-1 and TRBJ2-1, reads KAGVTQTPRYLIKTRGQQVTLSCSPISGHRSVSWYQQTPGQGLQFLFEYFSETQRNKGNFPGRFSGRQFSNSRSEMNVSTLELGDSALYLCASSLEGSSYNEQFFGPGTRLTVL.

V and J are TRBV15 and TRBJ2-7. This CDR3 comprises 14 residues. In germline, CDR1 is LNHNV, CDR2 YYDKDF (reference sequence). The chain's CDR3 is CATSSEGITYEQYF.

The rearrangement links TRBV7-9 to TRBJ2-2; TCRdb lists TRBD2, though no DNA is available to test this call. This CDR3 has 19 residues. Germline CDR1 SEHNR, CDR2 FQNEAQ (reference sequence). CDR3 in amino acids: CASSPWRSGRSPNTGELFF.

The CDR3 is CASSTTGTGIEEQYF. The rearrangement links TRBV19 to TRBJ2-7; TCRdb reports TRBD1, a call that lacks DNA to check it against. Germline V gene data show CDR1 as LNHDA and CDR2 as SQIVND (reference sequence). This CDR3 has 15 amino acids.